This T cell receptor beta chain was retrieved from a study of shared clonotypes between healthy human individuals. Regarding this clone: This CDR3 is also generated by other DNA sequences in the sample.

This table comes from immunoSEQ multiplex PCR, and its TCRdb copy is limited to in-frame clones, with some not included. The repertoire holds a few million clones, with around 90% as singletons. Germline CDR1 is MDHEN and CDR2 is SYDVKM. The CDR3 extends over 13 amino acids. Trimming took off 2 bases at V and 3 bases at J, with 7 bases between the two ends. The TCR originated in a man younger than 35 in good health. Some clones in this sample may be carry-over from other donors' samples. The rearrangement links TRBV28 to TRBJ1-1; D is undetermined. Sequences were obtained from naive CD4+ T cells from PBMCs. Sample subset: CD45RA+ positively selected. The CDR3 region has the DNA TGTGCCAGCAGTTTACCCCGGGACACTGAAGCTTTCTTT. This gives the protein CASSLPRDTEAFF.